The 17 T cell receptor beta chains below come from one sample, sequenced in a study of beta chain features in type 1 diabetes. The authors reverse transcribed all of the isolated RNA, so sequencing captured expressed TCRB transcripts. TCRdb's copy holds only in-frame clones and misses some; the assay was immunoSEQ multiplex PCR. Counted here are just over 600,000 clones, about 14% occurring once; the ten biggest clones make up approximately 0.093%. Sequencing was done on a sample of naive CD4+ T cells from blood. The receptors were sampled from a man between 18 and 29 years old in good health.

This clone was seen a few times. The chain links TRBV2 to TRBJ2-2, with 7 bases that match TRBD1. V lost 8 bases and J lost 5; bases outside the gene matches: 14. From germline, CDR1 is SNHLY and CDR2 FYNNEI. CDR3 size: 16 residues. The CDR3 is CASGKSTGMGTGELFF. CDR3 in DNA: TGTGCCAGCGGGAAGTCGACAGGGATGGGAACCGGGGAGCTGTTTTTT.

In this sample, this clone turned up a few times. Other DNA sequences in this specimen translate into the identical CDR3. The J gene is TRBJ2-3, the V gene TRBV5-1; TRBD1 aligns across 7 bases. The V segment lost 4 bases and the J segment 6 bases; nucleotides outside the gene matches: 2. The CDR3 loop spans 12 amino acids. Germline V lookup: CDR1 SGHRS, CDR2 YFSETQ. CDR3 residues: CASSPQGDTQYF. The CDR3 region has the DNA TGCGCCAGCAGCCCACAGGGGGATACGCAGTATTTT.

The chain links TRBV4-3 to TRBJ2-6; TRBD1 might be the D (6 bases). Trimming removed 1 base from V and 1 base from J, with 14 bases in between. Germline V gives CDR1 LGHNA, CDR2 YSLEER. The CDR3 has 18 residues. CDR3 amino acids: CASSQGRRGGSGANVLTF. In DNA, the CDR3 is TGCGCCAGCAGCCAAGGGCGCAGGGGTGGGTCTGGGGCCAACGTCCTGACTTTC.

The rearrangement uses TRBV5-4 and TRBJ2-5, with 14 bases aligning to TRBD2. Germline V gives CDR1 SGHNT, CDR2 YYREEE (reference sequence). The CDR3 length is 17 residues. The J segment lost 4 bases and the V segment lost 3 bases, leaving 8 bases of the junction unmatched. The CDR3 nucleotides are TGTGCCAGCAGCTGGACTAGCGGGAGGACCGGATTAGAGACCCAGTACTTC. Protein product: CASSWTSGRTGLETQYF.

This clone was picked up a small number of times. V is TRBV27 and J is TRBJ2-7, with a tentative D call TRBD2 (6 bases). This CDR3 contains 12 residues. Trimming cost V 5 bases and J 6 bases, with 11 bases left between them. Per the germline V gene, CDR1 is MNHEY and CDR2 is SMNVEV (reference sequence). The DNA of the CDR3 is TGTGCCAGCAGTCCGACTAGGGCCGAGCAGTACTTC. Translation: CASSPTRAEQYF.

This clone was counted between two and nine times. The chain recombines TRBV7-9 with TRBJ1-4, with D uncertain. V shed 1 base and J shed 7 bases, with 4 bases lying between them. This CDR3 is 12 amino acids long. Germline CDR1 reads SEHNR; CDR2 reads FQNEAQ (reference sequence). The CDR3: CASSLVPEKLFF. In DNA form, the CDR3 reads TGTGCCAGCAGCTTAGTTCCTGAAAAACTGTTTTTT.

The rearrangement links TRBV27 to TRBJ1-4; TRBD1 is a possible D gene (5 bases). The CDR3 spans 13 residues. The germline V gene encodes CDR1 MNHEY and CDR2 SMNVEV (reference sequence). Trimming cost V 1 base and J 8 bases, with 8 bases left between them. The CDR3 is CASSLWGQEKLFF. In DNA form, the CDR3 reads TGTGCCAGCAGTTTATGGGGCCAGGAAAAACTGTTTTTT.

This clone appeared a few times. V is TRBV5-1 and J is TRBJ2-3; either TRBD1 or TRBD2 may fit D (5 bases each). Germline CDR1 reads SGHRS; CDR2 reads YFSETQ. The CDR3 totals 16 residues. V shed 2 bases and J shed 0 bases, with 13 bases lying between them. This chain's CDR3 is CASSFWRQRSTDTQYF. DNA for the CDR3: TGCGCCAGCAGCTTTTGGAGACAGCGGAGCACAGATACGCAGTATTTT.

The rearrangement uses TRBV7-8 and TRBJ1-2; D uncertain. The germline CDR1 and CDR2 sequences are SGHVS and FQNEAQ. The CDR3 is made up of 15 amino acids. The V gene lost 2 bases and the J gene lost 0 bases, with 10 bases spanning the gap. The CDR3 coding sequence is TGTGCCAGCAGCTTAACAGCTACGGCTAACTATGGCTACACCTTC. Residues: CASSLTATANYGYTF. Drawing the rest from reference TRBV7-8 and TRBJ1-2, the complete variable domain is GAGVSQSPRYKVAKRGQDVALRCDPISGHVSLFWYQQALGQGPEFLTYFQNEAQLDKSGLPSDRFFAERPEGSVSTLKIQRTQQEDSAVYLCASSLTATANYGYTFGSGTRLTVV.

The chain employs TRBV11-2 and TRBJ1-4; D not certain. There are 13 residues in the CDR3. Germline-derived CDR1 and CDR2 are SGHAT and FQNNGV. Trimming removed 5 bases from V and 7 bases from J, with 11 bases in between. The CDR3 reads CASSLYLGEKLFF. For the CDR3, the DNA is TGTGCCAGCAGCCTCTACTTGGGTGAAAAACTGTTTTTT.

This chain connects TRBV7-2 to TRBJ1-5; D uncertain. There are 13 residues in the CDR3. Germline lookup yields CDR1 SGHTA and CDR2 FQGNSA. V was shortened by 3 bases and J by 5 bases, with 8 bases between the two germline ends. The CDR3 here is CASSFAMDQPQHF. The CDR3 DNA follows: TGTGCCAGCAGCTTCGCCATGGATCAGCCCCAGCATTTT.

V gene TRBV4-2 combines with J gene TRBJ2-5; D may be TRBD1 (5 bases). The CDR3 covers 13 residues. Germline V gene sequence: CDR1 LGHNA, CDR2 YNFKEQ. Trimming removed 4 bases from V and 5 bases from J, with 11 bases in between. The CDR3 coding sequence is TGTGCCAGCAGCCGCATTCCAGGGGAGACCCAGTACTTC. This gives the protein CASSRIPGETQYF.

The sample holds a few counts of this clone. The same CDR3 also results from other DNA sequences found in this sample. J is TRBJ1-1 and V is TRBV9; D uncertain. The CDR3 contains 14 residues. Looked up from germline, CDR1 is SGDLS and CDR2 is YYNGEE. V was shortened by 0 bases and J by 0 bases, with 6 bases between the two germline ends. CDR3 DNA sequence: TGTGCCAGCAGCGTAGGAACCGTGAACACTGAAGCTTTCTTT. It specifies CASSVGTVNTEAFF.

The chain couples TRBV7-2 to TRBJ1-2, with D perhaps matching TRBD1 (6 bases). Trimming cost V 5 bases and J 4 bases, with 17 bases left between them. The CDR3 length is 15 residues. Germline V gene sequence: CDR1 SGHTA, CDR2 FQGNSA. The CDR3 is CASSPDPGQTYGYTF. DNA for the CDR3: TGTGCCAGCAGCCCCGACCCGGGACAAACCTATGGCTACACCTTC. The variable domain in full, completed from reference TRBV7-2 and TRBJ1-2, reads GAGVSQSPSNKVTEKGKDVELRCDPISGHTALYWYRQSLGQGLEFLIYFQGNSAPDKSGLPSDRFSAERTGGSVSTLTIQRTQQEDSAVYLCASSPDPGQTYGYTFGSGTRLTVV.

V is TRBV27 and J is TRBJ2-7, with 8 bases identical to TRBD1. After removal of 5 bases from V and 2 bases from J, the junction contained 5 bases not matched to a gene. This CDR3 region has 14 residues. Germline V gene data show CDR1 as MNHEY and CDR2 as SMNVEV (reference sequence). CDR3 region: CASSIGQGPYEQYF. The CDR3 bases are TGTGCCAGCAGTATCGGACAGGGCCCCTACGAGCAGTACTTC.

In its sample, this clone was seen a few times. The V and J genes are TRBV4-3 and TRBJ2-1; 7 bases agree with TRBD2. Germline CDR1 is LGHNA and CDR2 is YSLEER. Unmatched junction bases numbered 6, after V lost 3 bases and J lost 1 base. The CDR3 contains 16 residues. The CDR3 reads CASSHTGGSSYNEQFF. The CDR3 DNA sequence: TGCGCCAGCAGCCACACCGGGGGGAGTTCCTACAATGAGCAGTTCTTC.

This clone appeared a few times. The chain employs TRBV4-1 and TRBJ2-7; no clear D gene. Germline CDR1 reads MGHRA; CDR2 reads YSYEKL. V lost 3 bases to trimming and J lost 1 base, with 13 bases between them. The CDR3 has 15 amino acids. CDR3 protein: CASSQRPLGSYEQYF. DNA of the CDR3: TGCGCCAGCAGCCAGAGGCCGCTGGGATCCTACGAGCAGTACTTC.